This TCR beta chain came from a study of blood T cell repertoires in COVID-19 (TCRdb year 2020). Broadly, across the study: The collaborator samples originated in the United States, Italy and Spain and spanned the acute and convalescent phases of COVID-19. A freely available public database, intended as a resource for researchers studying the immune response to SARS-CoV-2, is where the repertoires were released. The material from the prospective study consisted of cDNA or gDNA derived from T cells, B-cell-depleted T cells, or PBMCs. The samples were drawn from the first 160 participants of the ongoing ImmuneRACE study and from over a thousand subjects provided by 6 global collaborators. The sample metadata nearly always contained a de-identified subject ID, COVID-19 status, age in years and sex. Subjects who had been exposed to COVID-19, were actively infected with it, or had recovered from it provided the deeply sampled blood TCRbeta repertoires that made up the dataset. Where available, HLA class I and class II types were obtained from metadata supplied by the sample provider rather than from assay-based typing.

Results the study describes overall, beyond this receptor: Clinical and demographic metadata were provided uncurated, with the amount varying by source and participant.

TCRbeta CDR3 regions were amplified from genomic DNA by means of the immunoSEQ Assay, a bias-controlled multiplex PCR. The original methods were these. The number of nucleated cells in each sample was estimated by amplification of reference gene primers within the assay. To quantify the absolute abundance of each unique TCRbeta CDR3 rearrangement, sequence reads were collapsed and filtered. For each sample, productive Simpson clonality was calculated by taking the square root of Simpson's diversity index across productive rearrangements. TCRdb limited this immuneACCESS table to in-frame rearrangements with V and J called. A share of clones is missing; checked studies link under half to unresolved V genes, and the rest is unexplained. V and J calls and clone size come straight from that table; D and trimming were deduced from the DNA. This sample gives more than 200,000 clones in total; 88% of them show up just once. About 5.9% of the sample rests with the top ten.

One collaborating source in Seattle enrolled patients during active infection and followed them longitudinally through the course of disease. The collaborating institutions used their own protocols to collect whole blood in K2EDTA tubes. Collaborator samples were shipped for TCRbeta analysis as frozen whole blood, isolated PBMCs, or DNA extracted from either sample type. As concerns this clone: The specificity of this receptor is unknown. The sample holds no much larger clone one base away, and base qualities are not on file.

This clonotype originated in a woman between 25 and 40 years old with COVID-19, enrolled during active disease. The source material was peripheral blood.

The CDR3 in this case is CASRRTGGTEAFF. The nucleotides read TGTGCCAGCAGGCGGACAGGGGGGACTGAAGCTTTCTTT. This sequence uses TRBV7-2 and TRBJ1-1; 10 of the junction bases match TRBD1. CDR1 and CDR2, looked up from the germline V gene, are SGHTA and FQGNSA. V trim: 6 bases; J trim: 5 bases; unmatched bases: 3. Measured from the cysteine to the phenylalanine, the CDR3 is 13 residues long. Only the CDR3 region is kept as DNA, spanning 39 bases read in frame from base 1.